These 30 T cell receptor beta chains were sequenced from one sample in a study of OX40 agonist ivuxolimab in advanced cancers. Clones were read by immunoSEQ multiplex PCR, and TCRdb kept only the in-frame ones, dropping some. The sample consists of 75,000 to 95,000 clones, 89% of them appearing once. Source: CD4+ or CD8+ T cells sorted from blood, taken in a trial of the OX40 agonist ivuxolimab. The origin of the receptors is an adult with an advanced solid tumor such as melanoma, head and neck, liver or kidney cancer.

The J gene is TRBJ1-4, the V gene TRBV28; weak D call: TRBD1 (6 bases). CDR3 length equals 16 residues. The V end was cut by 2 bases, the J end by 3 bases, with 13 bases between. CDR1 is MDHEN and CDR2 is SYDVKM in the germline V gene. DNA for the CDR3: TGTGCCAGCAGTTTAGGGGGCAGTCCGGCTAATGAAAAACTGTTTTTT. It is translated as CASSLGGSPANEKLFF.

This clone was found once. The rearrangement links TRBV6-4 to TRBJ2-3; D tentatively reads TRBD1 or TRBD2 (5 bases each). The germline V and J ends were trimmed by 5 bases and 4 bases, with 10 bases remaining between them. This CDR3 has 13 amino acids. Germline lookup yields CDR1 MRHNA and CDR2 SNTAGT. CDR3 nucleotides: TGTGCCAGCAGTCAGCAGGGAGCAGATACGCAGTATTTT. This gives the protein CASSQQGADTQYF.

This clone was seen only a few times. The chain uses TRBV7-9 and TRBJ1-1; D is ambiguous. CDR1 and CDR2 from the germline V gene are SEHNR and FQNEAQ (reference sequence). The length of the CDR3 is 12 residues. V shed 5 bases and J shed 7 bases, with 11 bases lying between them. Here the CDR3 reads CASSPFRSEAFF. The CDR3 DNA follows: TGTGCCAGCAGCCCCTTTCGGAGTGAAGCTTTCTTT.

This chain joins TRBV5-4 and TRBJ2-5; D is possibly TRBD1 or TRBD2 (6 bases each). Trimming removed 1 base at V and 3 bases at J, with 10 bases between. CDR3 length equals 14 residues. Germline CDR1 SGHNT, CDR2 YYREEE (reference sequence). This CDR3 is CASSLRGDEETQYF. The CDR3 nucleotides read TGTGCCAGCAGCTTGAGGGGGGACGAAGAGACCCAGTACTTC. The full variable domain, completed using reference TRBV5-4 and TRBJ2-5, is ETGVTQSPTHLIKTRGQQVTLRCSSQSGHNTVSWYQQALGQGPQFIFQYYREEENGRGNFPPRFSGLQFPNYSSELNVNALELDDSALYLCASSLRGDEETQYFGPGTRLLVL.

V is TRBV6-5 and J is TRBJ2-3, with D perhaps TRBD2 (6 bases). Germline V CDR1 and CDR2: MNHEY, SVGAGI. The CDR3 length is 14 residues. Trimming removed 8 bases from V and 3 bases from J, with 15 bases in between. CDR3 loop: CASRGGGGTDTQYF. The CDR3 DNA reads TGTGCCAGCCGGGGAGGTGGGGGGACAGATACGCAGTATTTT.

The chain couples TRBV28 to TRBJ1-1; D unclear. V shed 6 bases and J shed 5 bases, with 10 bases lying between them. The CDR3 contains 12 residues. Germline loops: CDR1 MDHEN, CDR2 SYDVKM. CDR3 coding DNA: TGTGCCAGCAGCTCCTTCGGGACTGAAGCTTTCTTT. This translates into CASSSFGTEAFF.

The chain recombines TRBV4-2 with TRBJ2-3, with 7 nucleotides matching TRBD2. The CDR3 has 15 residues. Germline V gives CDR1 LGHNA, CDR2 YNFKEQ. The V gene end was trimmed by 0 bases and the J gene end by 1 base; junction bases not matched to a gene: 1. The DNA for the CDR3 is TGTGCCAGCAGCCAAGAACTAGCGCGCACAGATACGCAGTATTTT. Translation: CASSQELARTDTQYF.

The CDR3 protein is CASSRQGGGSTDTQYF. Here the CDR3 DNA reads TGTGCCAGCAGCCGACAGGGGGGCGGCAGCACAGATACGCAGTATTTT. The chain couples TRBV7-3 to TRBJ2-3; 9 nucleotides match TRBD1. The CDR3 extends over 16 amino acids. V gave up 5 bases and J gave up 0 bases; unmatched junction bases: 6. Looked up from germline, CDR1 is SGHTA and CDR2 is FQGTGA.

V usage is TRBV19 and J usage is TRBJ2-2, with unresolved D. The germline V and J ends were trimmed by 7 bases and 7 bases, with 25 bases remaining between them. CDR3 length: 17 amino acids. CDR1 is LNHDA, CDR2 SQIVND, per germline (reference sequence). In nucleotides, the CDR3 is TGTGCCAGTAAGAGACGGTGGGGTGTAGGGATCATCGGGGAGCTGTTTTTT. Its protein is CASKRRWGVGIIGELFF.

The genes are TRBV27 and TRBJ2-7; TRBD2 aligns across 9 bases. CDR1 is MNHEY and CDR2 is SMNVEV in the germline V gene (reference sequence). After removal of 2 bases from V and 3 bases from J, the junction contained 5 bases not matched to a gene. The CDR3 extends over 15 amino acids. The CDR3 DNA reads TGTGCCAGCAGTTTACAGGGGACTAGCTTCTACGAGCAGTACTTC. The encoded protein is CASSLQGTSFYEQYF.

V gene TRBV10-3 combines with J gene TRBJ1-2; TRBD1 aligns across 7 bases. The CDR3 contains 13 residues. Germline CDR1 is ENHRY and CDR2 is SYGVKD. Trimming cost V 11 bases and J 6 bases; bases outside gene matches: 12. The CDR3 coding sequence is TGTGCCGTGGGAGGGGGCCGACTTGATGGCTACACCTTC. This sequence encodes CAVGGGRLDGYTF.

The chain carries TRBV5-4 and TRBJ2-3; the D gene is possibly TRBD1 (6 bases). CDR1 SGHNT and CDR2 YYREEE come from the germline V gene (reference sequence). V was trimmed by 4 bases and J by 6 bases, leaving 15 bases between them. The CDR3 loop spans 14 amino acids. CDR3 protein: CASSPGQRKDTQYF. CDR3 coding DNA: TGTGCCAGCAGCCCGGGACAAAGGAAGGATACGCAGTATTTT.

V usage is TRBV7-8 and J usage is TRBJ2-1; perhaps TRBD2 as D (6 bases). V was trimmed by 5 bases and J by 2 bases, leaving 13 bases between them. The CDR3 runs 15 residues. Germline CDR1 is SGHVS and CDR2 is FQNEAQ. The CDR3 spells CASSPGRFPYNEQFF. The DNA for the CDR3 is TGTGCCAGCAGCCCAGGGAGGTTCCCCTACAATGAGCAGTTCTTC.

There are a few counts of this clone. The chain recombines TRBV6-1 with TRBJ1-5; D is possibly TRBD1 (6 bases). Germline assignment: CDR1 MNHNS and CDR2 SASEGT. This CDR3 has 14 residues. Trimming left V 8 bases short and J 1 base short, with 12 bases between. The CDR3 region is CASGGQWSNQPQHF. The CDR3 DNA is TGTGCCAGCGGGGGACAATGGAGCAATCAGCCCCAGCATTTT.

This clone was recorded a few times. The chain joins TRBV15 to TRBJ2-1, with 7 bases matching TRBD1. Trimming took 5 bases from V and 9 from J; bases not matched to a gene: 4. CDR3 length: 12 amino acids. CDR1 LNHNV and CDR2 YYDKDF come from the germline V gene (reference sequence). This CDR3 reads CATSSWDSEQFF. CDR3 in DNA: TGTGCCACCAGCTCCTGGGACAGTGAGCAGTTCTTC.

This clone has more than one count but fewer than ten. The chain combines TRBV6-4 with TRBJ1-2, with D possibly TRBD1 on 6 matching bases. The germline V and J ends were trimmed by 5 bases and 6 bases, with 16 bases remaining between them. Germline V CDR1 and CDR2: MRHNA, SNTAGT. The CDR3 consists of 14 residues. The CDR3 protein is CASSPDRFSDGYTF. The CDR3 DNA sequence: TGTGCCAGCAGTCCCGACAGGTTTTCCGATGGCTACACCTTC.

This chain links TRBV7-6 with TRBJ1-1; D is perhaps TRBD1 (5 bases). Germline V gene data show CDR1 as SGHVS and CDR2 as FNYEAQ. This CDR3 has 16 amino acids. V lost 2 bases, J lost 5 bases, and 18 bases lay in between. The CDR3 reads CASSLTPGQFWTEAFF. In DNA, the CDR3 is TGTGCCAGCAGCTTAACCCCCGGACAATTTTGGACTGAAGCTTTCTTT.

The chain uses TRBV11-3 and TRBJ2-1; 12 bases are shared with TRBD2. Per the germline V gene, CDR1 is SGHNT and CDR2 is YENEEA. J gave up 7 bases and V 2 bases, and 9 bases lay outside the gene matches. The CDR3 runs to 17 residues. CDR3 residues: CASSLYASGGAWNEQFF. For the CDR3, the DNA is TGTGCCAGCAGCTTATATGCTAGCGGGGGGGCCTGGAATGAGCAGTTCTTC.

This chain links TRBV6-6 with TRBJ2-5; 11 bases are shared with TRBD2. This CDR3 contains 16 residues. The V and J ends lost 6 bases and 2 bases, in that order; junction bases with no gene match: 8. The germline CDR1 and CDR2 sequences are MNHNY and SVGAGI (reference sequence). The CDR3 nucleotides read TGTGCCAGCAGCTCTTACGGGACTAGCGGACAAGAGACCCAGTACTTC. This gives the protein CASSSYGTSGQETQYF.

This clone was observed a single time. This rearrangement joins TRBV19 to TRBJ1-5, with a possible D match to TRBD1 (6 bases). Looked up from germline, CDR1 is LNHDA and CDR2 is SQIVND (reference sequence). The CDR3 spans 15 residues. Trimming cost V 3 bases and J 6 bases, with 15 bases left between them. CDR3 sequence: CASSIFAGDVQPQHF. DNA for the CDR3: TGTGCCAGTAGTATTTTCGCAGGGGATGTTCAGCCCCAGCATTTT.

The chain uses TRBV2 and TRBJ1-2; D is possibly TRBD1 (5 bases). Between the trimmed V and J ends, which lost 6 bases and 5 bases, there was a span of 10 bases. The CDR3 sequence is 12 residues long. Per the germline V gene, CDR1 is SNHLY and CDR2 is FYNNEI. CDR3 amino acids: CASRDSLYGYTF. The CDR3 nucleotides are TGTGCCAGCAGAGACAGCTTATATGGCTACACCTTC.

Notes on this clone: Other DNA sequences from this sample encode an identical CDR3 as well. The chain employs TRBV28 and TRBJ2-1, with D possibly matching TRBD1 (6 bases). Germline loops: CDR1 MDHEN, CDR2 SYDVKM. V shed 3 bases and J shed 4 bases, with 7 bases lying between them. This CDR3 has 13 residues. CDR3 nucleotide sequence: TGTGCCAGCAGTTTGGACAGATACAATGAGCAGTTCTTC. Its translation: CASSLDRYNEQFF.

The chain recombines TRBV18 with TRBJ2-2, with 7 nucleotides matching TRBD1. V shed 4 bases, J shed 5 bases, and the junction held 1 base outside the gene matches. The CDR3 is 13 residues long. The germline V gene has CDR1 KGHSH and CDR2 LQKENI. This chain's CDR3 is CASSQGQTGELFF. DNA of the CDR3: TGTGCCAGCTCACAGGGACAGACCGGGGAGCTGTTTTTT.

This chain connects TRBV10-3 to TRBJ2-1, with D perhaps TRBD2 (5 bases). The length of the CDR3 is 14 residues. Trimming shortened V by 3 bases and J by 3 bases, and 9 bases separated the two germline ends. Germline V gene lookup returns CDR1 ENHRY and CDR2 SYGVKD. The CDR3, as DNA: TGTGCCATCAGTGAACAAGCGGACTACAATGAGCAGTTCTTC. It codes for CAISEQADYNEQFF.

The rearrangement links TRBV5-4 to TRBJ2-5, with 8 bases that match TRBD2. Germline V CDR1 and CDR2: SGHNT, YYREEE (reference sequence). V shed 3 bases and J 5 bases; nucleotides not matched to a gene: 6. The length of the CDR3 is 14 residues. CDR3 in DNA: TGTGCCAGCAGCTCGGGGGGGTGGGACGAGACCCAGTACTTC. It encodes CASSSGGWDETQYF.

Remarks on this clone: In the same sample, other DNA sequences code for this CDR3. This rearrangement joins TRBV7-9 to TRBJ2-7, with D tentatively TRBD1 (6 bases). Germline lookup yields CDR1 SEHNR and CDR2 FQNEAQ (reference sequence). The V end lost 5 bases, the J end lost 1 base, and 12 bases lay between the germline ends. The CDR3 contains 14 residues. Here the CDR3 reads CASSPPTGSYEQYF. The CDR3 DNA follows: TGTGCCAGCAGCCCCCCAACAGGGTCCTACGAGCAGTACTTC.

The chain has TRBV5-1 and TRBJ1-2; 7 positions match TRBD1. With 4 bases clipped from V and 13 bases from J, the junction kept 19 bases outside the gene matches. CDR1 and CDR2 (germline): SGHRS, YFSETQ. The CDR3 is 15 residues long. The CDR3 region is CASSLTGTAHIEGTF. The CDR3 DNA follows: TGCGCCAGCAGCCTTACCGGGACAGCCCATATCGAGGGCACCTTC.

The chain employs TRBV9 and TRBJ2-5, with D possibly being TRBD2 (7 bases). V was clipped by 4 bases and J by 5 bases, with 15 bases between them. Germline CDR1 SGDLS, CDR2 YYNGEE. This CDR3 has 14 residues. CDR3 nucleotides: TGTGCCAGCAGCCCTGTGGGGGGGCGGGAGACCCAGTACTTC. Translation: CASSPVGGRETQYF. Together with reference TRBV9 and TRBJ2-5, the CDR3 gives the full variable domain: DSGVTQTPKHLITATGQRVTLRCSPRSGDLSVYWYQQSLDQGLQFLIQYYNGEERAKGNILERFSAQQFPDLHSELNLSSLELGDSALYFCASSPVGGRETQYFGPGTRLLVL.

This chain uses TRBV5-1 with TRBJ2-3; 7 bases agree with TRBD2. CDR3 length: 15 amino acids. Looked up from germline, CDR1 is SGHRS and CDR2 is YFSETQ. V shed 2 bases and J 0 bases; nucleotides not matched to a gene: 3. The CDR3: CASSLAGPSTDTQYF. The DNA of the CDR3 is TGCGCCAGCAGCTTAGCGGGGCCCAGCACAGATACGCAGTATTTT.

The chain joins TRBV7-9 to TRBJ2-2; D is unresolved. V was clipped by 11 bases and J by 0 bases, with 10 bases between them. The CDR3 contains 13 residues. Per germline, CDR1 SEHNR and CDR2 FQNEAQ (reference sequence). CDR3 protein: CARDAPNTGELFF. CDR3 sequence (DNA): TGTGCCCGAGATGCTCCGAACACCGGGGAGCTGTTTTTT.